This is a list of T cell receptor beta chains from one sample in a study of blood T cell repertoires in COVID-19. Data came from immunoSEQ multiplex PCR; TCRdb stores just in-frame clones and leaves some out. The top ten clones hold under 13% of a sample with fewer than 100,000 clones, about 80% of them seen once. The sample was peripheral blood. All receptors derive from a woman aged 70-85 years with acute or convalescent COVID-19. Both conserved end residues are part of each CDR3. A D gene is named only where the DNA matches it firmly. Rows give clone size only sometimes, using once, few, many, or a class for an expanded clone.

TRBV5-1	-	-	TRBJ2-7	14	TGCGCCAGCAGCTTCGTGCCAGACTCCTACGAGCAGTACTTC	CASSFVPDSYEQYF
TRBV19	-	-	TRBJ2-1	14	TGTGCCAGTAAACAGGACAGCTCCTACAATGAGCAGTTCTTC	CASKQDSSYNEQFF
TRBV19	-	-	TRBJ2-7	15	TGTGCCAGTAGTATAGGATCAGGGCAGGGAGGCGAGCAGTACTTC	CASSIGSGQGGEQYF
TRBV6-5	-	TRBD1	TRBJ2-2	16	TGTGCCAGCAGTTACGGACAGGGGGTTTTTACCGGGGAGCTGTTTTTT	CASSYGQGVFTGELFF
TRBV6-5	-	-	TRBJ1-4	14	TGTGCCAGCCGCCCGGGGATCACTAATGAAAAACTGTTTTTT	CASRPGITNEKLFF
TRBV12-3/TRBV12-4	-	TRBD1	TRBJ1-2	13	TGTGCCAGCAGCATAACGGGACAGGGAATCGGCACCTTC	CASSITGQGIGTF
TRBV5-1	few	TRBD1	TRBJ2-1	16	TGCGCCAGCAGCTGGACAGGGGTGAGCTCCTACAATGAGCAGTTCTTC	CASSWTGVSSYNEQFF
TRBV5-5	-	TRBD1	TRBJ1-1	14	TGTGCCAGCAGCCGACAGGGATTGAACACTGAAGCTTTCTTT	CASSRQGLNTEAFF
TRBV7-8	-	TRBD2	TRBJ2-2	18	TGTGCCAGCAGCCCCAAGGGTCCTAGCGGGTTCGGGGGCGGGGAGCTGTTTTTT	CASSPKGPSGFGGGELFF
TRBV19	-	TRBD2	TRBJ2-5	16	TGTGCCAGTAGTCGGCGGACTAGCGGGAGAGGGGAGACCCAGTACTTC	CASSRRTSGRGETQYF
TRBV5-4	-	-	TRBJ2-7	15	TGTGCCAGCAGCTTGAGGAGGGGCGCTGGGTACGAGCAGTACTTC	CASSLRRGAGYEQYF
TRBV5-6	-	-	TRBJ2-7	12	TGTGCCAGCAGCTCCAGGGGTGGCGAGCAGTACTTC	CASSSRGGEQYF
TRBV2	-	-	TRBJ2-7	13	TGTGCCAGCAAAGAGGGGGGGCCGTACGAGCAGTACTTC	CASKEGGPYEQYF
TRBV7-5	-	-	TRBJ1-2	14	TGTGTCAGAAGCAGGGACAGGGAGACCTATGGCTACACCTTC	CVRSRDRETYGYTF
TRBV2	few	TRBD1	TRBJ2-1	15	TGTGCCAGCAGTAGAACAGGGGGCCCCTACAATGAGCAGTTCTTC	CASSRTGGPYNEQFF
TRBV5-1	-	-	TRBJ2-7	15	TGCGCCAGCAGCTTGACGTCTGGCCTCTCCTACGAGCAGTACTTC	CASSLTSGLSYEQYF
TRBV28	-	TRBD1	TRBJ1-3	18	TGTGCCAGCAGTCCCCCGGGACAGGGGGCTCCCGGTGGAAACACCATATATTTT	CASSPPGQGAPGGNTIYF
TRBV7-2	-	TRBD1	TRBJ1-4	14	TGTGCCAGCAGCTCGGGACAGGTTTCCGAAAAACTGTTTTTT	CASSSGQVSEKLFF
TRBV10-3	-	-	TRBJ2-7	13	TGTGCCATCAGGCCCCAGGGAGGCAACGAGCAGTACTTC	CAIRPQGGNEQYF
TRBV2	many	-	TRBJ1-2	14	TGTGCCAGCAGTGAAACCCCGCGGCCTTATGGCTACACCTTC	CASSETPRPYGYTF
TRBV4-3	-	TRBD1	TRBJ2-4	13	TGCGCCAGCAGCTTTAACAGGGGCAACATTCAGTACTTC	CASSFNRGNIQYF
TRBV19	-	TRBD2	TRBJ2-5	16	TGTGCCAGTAGTATTCGGCTAGCGGGGGGGCAGGAGACCCAGTACTTC	CASSIRLAGGQETQYF
TRBV7-8	-	-	TRBJ1-1	13	TGTGCCAGCAGCTTACCAGGGAACACTGAAGCTTTCTTT	CASSLPGNTEAFF
TRBV5-1	-	-	TRBJ2-7	15	TGCGCCAGCAGCTTGGGGACTAACCCAGCCTACGAGCAGTACTTC	CASSLGTNPAYEQYF
TRBV6-5	-	-	TRBJ1-6	13	TGTGCCATTGGGGCGACCTATAATTCACCCCTCCACTTT	CAIGATYNSPLHF
TRBV11-2	few	TRBD1	TRBJ2-1	15	TGTGCCAGCAGCCTCGACAGGGGCTCCTACAATGAGCAGTTCTTC	CASSLDRGSYNEQFF
TRBV7-9	-	TRBD1	TRBJ2-3	18	TGTGCCAGCAGCTCGGGGATGGGGACAGTATTTAGCACAGATACGCAGTATTTT	CASSSGMGTVFSTDTQYF
TRBV19	-	-	TRBJ1-1	14	TGTGCCAGTAGTAGGGGGCCGCTGGGGACTGAAGCTTTCTTT	CASSRGPLGTEAFF
TRBV7-9	-	TRBD1	TRBJ1-1	15	TGTGCCAGCAGCTCGACAGGGTGGGGGGACACTGAAGCTTTCTTT	CASSSTGWGDTEAFF
TRBV4-2	-	-	TRBJ1-1	14	TGTGCCAGCAGCCAAGGCCAGTTGAACACTGAAGCTTTCTTT	CASSQGQLNTEAFF
TRBV5-1	-	TRBD1	TRBJ2-2	16	TGCGCCAGCAGCTCGGGACAGACTCATGGCACCGGGGAGCTGTTTTTT	CASSSGQTHGTGELFF
TRBV19	-	-	TRBJ2-1	15	TGTGCCAGTAGTGACCGGGACTCTTACCACAATGAGCAGTTCTTC	CASSDRDSYHNEQFF
TRBV11-2	-	-	TRBJ2-1	12	TGTGCCAGCAGCCCCCAGGGTATTGAGCAGTTCTTC	CASSPQGIEQFF
TRBV28	few	TRBD1	TRBJ1-1	14	TGTGCCAGCAGGTCACAGGGGTGGAACACTGAAGCTTTCTTT	CASRSQGWNTEAFF
TRBV7-3	-	TRBD2	TRBJ2-1	20	TGTGCCAGCAGCTTAACAGGGGGGATAGCGGGATCGAGCTCCTACAATGAGCAGTTCTTC	CASSLTGGIAGSSSYNEQFF
TRBV11-1	-	-	TRBJ2-5	12	TGTGCCAGCAGCTTGGGAGAAGAGACCCAGTACTTC	CASSLGEETQYF
TRBV30	few	-	TRBJ1-5	13	TGTGCCTGGAGTGGGGGGCTGAATCAGCCCCAGCATTTT	CAWSGGLNQPQHF
TRBV11-2	-	-	TRBJ2-5	15	TGTGCCAGCAGCTCAAGTCATACGGGGGACGGGACCCAGTACTTC	CASSSSHTGDGTQYF
TRBV12-3/TRBV12-4	-	TRBD1	TRBJ1-1	12	TGTGCCAGCAGTATGACAGGGACTGAAGCTTTCTTT	CASSMTGTEAFF
TRBV7-2	-	TRBD2	TRBJ2-1	16	TGTGCCAGCAGCTTAGCGCGGGCTAGCGGGGGCTATGAGCAGTTCTTC	CASSLARASGGYEQFF
TRBV9	-	-	TRBJ1-1	14	TGTGCCAGCAGCGTGGGGCTGGGGAACACTGAAGCTTTCTTT	CASSVGLGNTEAFF
TRBV29-1	-	-	TRBJ2-1	15	TGCAGCGCCGGAAAGCGTGGGGACAAATACAATGAGCAGTTCTTC	CSAGKRGDKYNEQFF
TRBV7-9	-	-	TRBJ1-1	12	TGTGCCAGCACCCCTTCCACTTCTGAAGCTTTCTTT	CASTPSTSEAFF
TRBV28	-	TRBD1	TRBJ1-5	16	TGTGCCAGCAGTGTCTCAGGGGGCCTTAGCAATCAGCCCCAGCATTTT	CASSVSGGLSNQPQHF
TRBV12-3/TRBV12-4	-	-	TRBJ1-1	13	TGTGCCAGCAGTTTAAGCGTGAACACTGAAGCTTTCTTT	CASSLSVNTEAFF
TRBV4-1	once	-	TRBJ2-5	15	TGCGCCAGCAGCCAAGATTTGCTAGCGTGGGAGACCCAGTACTTC	CASSQDLLAWETQYF
TRBV9	-	-	TRBJ1-4	13	TGTGCCAGCAGCGTAGGGCCTAATGAAAAACTGTTTTTT	CASSVGPNEKLFF
TRBV28	-	-	TRBJ2-3	12	TGTGCCAGCAGTTCTTATGCAGATACGCAGTATTTT	CASSSYADTQYF
TRBV28	-	TRBD2	TRBJ2-5	16	TGTGCCAGCAGTTTGTCGGGCGGGGGGGCCCCAGAGACCCAGTACTTC	CASSLSGGGAPETQYF
TRBV30	-	TRBD2	TRBJ2-5	15	TGTGCCTGGAGTAAGAGCGGGAGGAAACAAGAGACCCAGTACTTC	CAWSKSGRKQETQYF